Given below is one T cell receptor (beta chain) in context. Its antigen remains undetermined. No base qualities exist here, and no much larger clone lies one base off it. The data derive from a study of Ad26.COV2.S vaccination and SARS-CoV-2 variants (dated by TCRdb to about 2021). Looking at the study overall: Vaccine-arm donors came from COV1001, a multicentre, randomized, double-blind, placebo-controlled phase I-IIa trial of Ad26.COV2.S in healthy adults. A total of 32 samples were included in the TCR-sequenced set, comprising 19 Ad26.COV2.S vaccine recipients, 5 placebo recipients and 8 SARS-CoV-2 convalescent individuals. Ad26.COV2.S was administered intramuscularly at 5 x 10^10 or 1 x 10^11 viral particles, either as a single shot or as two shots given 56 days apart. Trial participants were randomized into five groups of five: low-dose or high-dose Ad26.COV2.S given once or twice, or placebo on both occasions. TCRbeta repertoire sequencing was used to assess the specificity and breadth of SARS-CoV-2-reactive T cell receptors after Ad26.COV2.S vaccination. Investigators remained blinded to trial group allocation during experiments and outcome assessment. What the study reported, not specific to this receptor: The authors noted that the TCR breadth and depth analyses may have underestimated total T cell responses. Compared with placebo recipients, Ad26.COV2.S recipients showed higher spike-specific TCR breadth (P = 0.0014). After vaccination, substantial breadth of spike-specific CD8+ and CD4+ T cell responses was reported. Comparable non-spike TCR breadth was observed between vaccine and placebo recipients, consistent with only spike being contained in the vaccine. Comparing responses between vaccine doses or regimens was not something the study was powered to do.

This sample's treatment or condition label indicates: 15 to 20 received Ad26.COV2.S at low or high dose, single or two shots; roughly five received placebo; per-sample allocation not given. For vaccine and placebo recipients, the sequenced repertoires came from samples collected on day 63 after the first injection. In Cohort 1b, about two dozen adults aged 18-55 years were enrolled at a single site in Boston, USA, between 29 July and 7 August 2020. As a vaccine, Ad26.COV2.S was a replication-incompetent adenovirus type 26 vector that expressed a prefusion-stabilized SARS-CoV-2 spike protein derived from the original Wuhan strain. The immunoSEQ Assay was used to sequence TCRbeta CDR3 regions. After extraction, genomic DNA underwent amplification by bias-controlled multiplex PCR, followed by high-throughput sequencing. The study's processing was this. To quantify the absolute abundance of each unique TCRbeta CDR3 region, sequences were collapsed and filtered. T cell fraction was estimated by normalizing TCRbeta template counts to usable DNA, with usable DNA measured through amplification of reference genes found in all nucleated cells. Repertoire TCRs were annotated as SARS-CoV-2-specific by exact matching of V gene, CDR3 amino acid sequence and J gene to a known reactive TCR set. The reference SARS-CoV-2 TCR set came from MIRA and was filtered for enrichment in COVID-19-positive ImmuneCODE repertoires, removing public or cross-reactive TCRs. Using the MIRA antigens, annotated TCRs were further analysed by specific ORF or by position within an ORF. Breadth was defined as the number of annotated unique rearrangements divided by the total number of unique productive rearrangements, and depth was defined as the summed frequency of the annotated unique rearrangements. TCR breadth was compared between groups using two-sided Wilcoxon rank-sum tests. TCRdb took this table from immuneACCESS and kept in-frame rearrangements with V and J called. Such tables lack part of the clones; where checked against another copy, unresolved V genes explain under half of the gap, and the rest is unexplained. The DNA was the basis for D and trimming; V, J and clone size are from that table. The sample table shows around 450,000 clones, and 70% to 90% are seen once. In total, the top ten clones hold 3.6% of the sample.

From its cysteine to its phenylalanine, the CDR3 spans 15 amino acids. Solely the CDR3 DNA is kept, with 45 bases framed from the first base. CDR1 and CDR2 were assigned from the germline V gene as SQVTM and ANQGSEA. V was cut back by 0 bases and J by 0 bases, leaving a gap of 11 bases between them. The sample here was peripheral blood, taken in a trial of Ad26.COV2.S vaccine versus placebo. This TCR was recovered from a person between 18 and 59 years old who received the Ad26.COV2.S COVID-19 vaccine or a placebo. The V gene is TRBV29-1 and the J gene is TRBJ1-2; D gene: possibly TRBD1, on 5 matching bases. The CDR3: CSVEDWRGTNYGYTF. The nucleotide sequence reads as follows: TGCAGCGTTGAAGATTGGCGGGGGACTAACTATGGCTACACCTTC.